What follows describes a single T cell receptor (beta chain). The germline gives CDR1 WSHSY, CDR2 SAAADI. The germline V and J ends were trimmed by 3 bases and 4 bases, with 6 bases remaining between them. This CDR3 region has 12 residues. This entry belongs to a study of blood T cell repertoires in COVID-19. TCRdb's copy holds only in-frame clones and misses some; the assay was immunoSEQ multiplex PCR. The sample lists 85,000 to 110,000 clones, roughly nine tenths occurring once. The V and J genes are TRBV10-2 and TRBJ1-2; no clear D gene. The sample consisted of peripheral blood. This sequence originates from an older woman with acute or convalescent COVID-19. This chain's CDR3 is CASSDNSYGYTF. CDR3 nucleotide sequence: TGCGCCAGCAGTGATAATTCCTATGGCTACACCTTC.